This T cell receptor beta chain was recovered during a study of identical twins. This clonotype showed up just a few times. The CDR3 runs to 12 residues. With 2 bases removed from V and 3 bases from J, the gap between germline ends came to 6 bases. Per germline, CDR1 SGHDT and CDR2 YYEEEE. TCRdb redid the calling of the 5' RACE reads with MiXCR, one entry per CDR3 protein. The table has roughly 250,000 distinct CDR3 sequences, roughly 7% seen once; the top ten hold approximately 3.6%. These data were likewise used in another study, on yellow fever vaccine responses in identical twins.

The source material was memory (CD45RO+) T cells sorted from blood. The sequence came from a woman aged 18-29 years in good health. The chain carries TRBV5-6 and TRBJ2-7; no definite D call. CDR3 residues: CASSLWGYEQYF. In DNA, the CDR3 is TGTGCCAGCAGCTTATGGGGCTACGAGCAGTACTTC.